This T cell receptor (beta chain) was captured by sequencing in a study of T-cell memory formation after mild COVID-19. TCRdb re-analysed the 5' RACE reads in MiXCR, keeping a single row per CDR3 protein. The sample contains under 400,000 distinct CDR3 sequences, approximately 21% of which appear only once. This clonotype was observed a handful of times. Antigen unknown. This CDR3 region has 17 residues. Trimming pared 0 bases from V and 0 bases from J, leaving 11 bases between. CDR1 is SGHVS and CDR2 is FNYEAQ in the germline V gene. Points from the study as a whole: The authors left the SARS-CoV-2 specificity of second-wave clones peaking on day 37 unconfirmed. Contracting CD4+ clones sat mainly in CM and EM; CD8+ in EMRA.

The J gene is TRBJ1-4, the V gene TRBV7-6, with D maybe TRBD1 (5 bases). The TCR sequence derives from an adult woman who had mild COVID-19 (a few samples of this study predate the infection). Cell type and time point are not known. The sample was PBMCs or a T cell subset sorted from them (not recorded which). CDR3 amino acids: CASSLAPGPATNEKLFF. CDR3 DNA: TGTGCCAGCAGCTTAGCCCCGGGACCTGCAACTAATGAAAAACTGTTTTTT.